This note documents a single T cell receptor beta chain sequence. The sample carries other DNA sequences with the same CDR3. These data come from a study of shared clonotypes between healthy human individuals. Turning to the study itself: A donor's plate count was three for CD4 naive and three for CD4 memory; CD8 naive had two and CD8 memory one.

CD4+ cells underwent separation, giving CD45RA+ naive and CD45RA-negative memory subsets. Germline V gives CDR1 SQVTM, CDR2 ANQGSEA. Trimming removed 5 bases from V and 0 bases from J; junction bases left unmatched: 4. The CDR3 is 14 amino acids. Original handling: Filtering of immunoSEQ junctional sequences could not match full-length read filtering. Clones were sequenced by immunoSEQ multiplex PCR, and TCRdb holds only the in-frame ones, with some missing. V, J and clone size are taken as reported in that table, and D and trimming were inferred from the DNA itself. The sample includes over a million clones, 70% to 80% of them seen just once.

The sample taken for sequencing was memory CD4+ T cells from PBMCs. Sample subset: CD45RA-negative fraction. V is TRBV29-1 and J is TRBJ1-5; 7 bases map to TRBD1. The TCR sequence derives from a man aged 18 to 30 in good health. Some clones in this sample may be carry-over from other donors' samples. CDR3 in amino acids: CSVSGQNSNQPQHF. CDR3 nucleotides: TGCAGCGTTTCGGGACAGAATAGCAATCAGCCCCAGCATTTT.